This passage covers 3 T cell receptor beta chains from one sample sequenced in a study of radiotherapy plus CTLA-4 blockade in lung cancer. Clones were read by immunoSEQ multiplex PCR, and TCRdb kept only the in-frame ones, dropping some. Of more than 90,000 clones in the sample, more than 75% were seen once. The sample in question was peripheral blood, obtained from a patient treated with radiotherapy plus ipilimumab. Every receptor here comes from a human donor with non-small cell lung cancer that progressed on radiotherapy plus ipilimumab. Some clones in this sample may be carry-over from other donors' samples.

Of note for this clone: Germline is not matched at one junction end, which may reflect a read error. The chain uses TRBV7-7 and TRBJ2-6, with D possibly called TRBD1 or TRBD2 (5 bases each). The CDR3 is 17 amino acids. Germline V CDR1 and CDR2: SSHAT, FNYEAQ (reference sequence). CDR3 bases: TGTGCTAGCAGCTCCTCAACGGGGCGCTCTGGGGCCAACGTCCTGACTTTC. This gives the protein CASSSSTGRSGANVLTF. The entire variable domain, with the rest obtained from reference TRBV7-7 and TRBJ2-6, is as follows: GAGVSQSPRYKVTKRGQDVTLRCDPISSHATLYWYQQALGQGPEFLTYFNYEAQPDKSGLPSDRFSAERPEGSISTLTIQRTEQRDSAMYRCASSSSTGRSGANVLTFGAGSRLTVL.

As concerns this clone: Other DNA sequences from this sample encode an identical CDR3 as well. The rearrangement joins TRBV18 to TRBJ2-7; TRBD2 aligns across 11 bases. Germline assignment: CDR1 KGHSH and CDR2 LQKENI. There are 15 residues in the CDR3. With V trimmed by 3 bases and J by 4 bases, 5 bases remained unmatched. CDR3 in amino acids: CASSPLAGGSYEQYF. CDR3 DNA sequence: TGTGCCAGCTCACCTCTAGCGGGGGGTTCTTACGAGCAGTACTTC.

The V gene is TRBV5-4, the J gene TRBJ2-1; 12 bases fit TRBD1. CDR1 SGHNT and CDR2 YYREEE come from the germline V gene (reference sequence). J lost 0 bases, V lost 0 bases, and 10 bases had no gene match. This CDR3 is 20 amino acids long. CDR3 nucleotides: TGTGCCAGCAGCTTGGAGGGACAGGGGGCGGGGAGGGACTCCTACAATGAGCAGTTCTTC. Translation: CASSLEGQGAGRDSYNEQFF.